This passage covers 10 T cell receptor beta chains from one sample sequenced in a study of T-cell memory formation after mild COVID-19. One entry per CDR3 protein results from TCRdb running MiXCR on the 5' RACE reads. The top ten clones hold around 3.9% of a sample with roughly 180,000 distinct CDR3 sequences, approximately 18% of them seen once. The sequencing sample was made of PBMCs or a T cell subset sorted from them (not recorded which). Source of these receptors: a man between 18 and 35 years old who had mild COVID-19 (a few samples of this study predate the infection). Cell type and time point are not known.

This clonotype has a handful of counts. The rearrangement links TRBV11-2 to TRBJ1-2; the D gene is possibly TRBD1 (5 bases). The germline V gene has CDR1 SGHAT and CDR2 FQNNGV. The length of the CDR3 is 14 residues. The V end lost 6 bases, the J end lost 2 bases, and 13 bases lay between the germline ends. The CDR3 DNA is TGTGCCAGCAGGCTCCCGGGACGGAACTATGGCTACACCTTC. Its translation is CASRLPGRNYGYTF.

The rearrangement uses TRBV11-1 and TRBJ2-3, with TRBD2 matching over 8 bases. The CDR3 sequence is 15 residues long. Germline CDR1 and CDR2: SGHAT and FQDESV (reference sequence). V was clipped by 5 bases and J by 4 bases; unmatched bases: 8. The CDR3 is CASSPGLDSADTQYF. DNA for the CDR3: TGTGCCAGCAGCCCGGGACTAGATTCCGCAGATACGCAGTATTTT.

This clonotype was picked up a small number of times. The chain combines TRBV5-1 with TRBJ2-5, with a tentative D call TRBD1 (5 bases). Trimming shortened V by 8 bases and J by 1 base, and 12 bases separated the two germline ends. The CDR3 sequence is 13 residues long. Germline lookup yields CDR1 SGHRS and CDR2 YFSETQ. CDR3 sequence (DNA): TGCGCCAGTTCTCCTCAGGGCCAAGAGACCCAGTACTTC. It codes for CASSPQGQETQYF. The full variable domain, with the rest looked up from reference TRBV5-1 and TRBJ2-5, is KAGVTQTPRYLIKTRGQQVTLSCSPISGHRSVSWYQQTPGQGLQFLFEYFSETQRNKGNFPGRFSGRQFSNSRSEMNVSTLELGDSALYLCASSPQGQETQYFGPGTRLLVL.

This clonotype has more than one count but fewer than ten. V is TRBV6-6 and J is TRBJ2-3; 9 nucleotides line up with TRBD1. Germline V gene lookup returns CDR1 MNHNY and CDR2 SVGAGI (reference sequence). V lost 5 bases, J lost 14 bases, and 11 bases stayed unmatched. The CDR3 is 13 amino acids. The CDR3 here is CASSIAPGQGRYF. DNA of the CDR3: TGTGCCAGCAGTATAGCTCCGGGACAGGGAAGGTATTTT.

The J gene is TRBJ1-1, the V gene TRBV20-1, with unresolved D. V lost 3 bases to trimming and J lost 2 bases, with 4 bases between them. The CDR3 totals 11 residues. Germline CDR1 reads DFQATT; CDR2 reads SNEGSKA (reference sequence). The CDR3 DNA follows: TGCAGTGCTAGCCTAAACACTGAAGCTTTCTTT. It is translated as CSASLNTEAFF.

This clonotype was seen more than once but under ten times. The chain uses TRBV30 and TRBJ1-6, with D unresolved. Germline CDR1 reads GTSNPN; CDR2 reads SVGIG (reference sequence). The ends were cut back, 0 bases at V and 7 bases at J, with 7 bases in the middle. The CDR3 is 13 residues long. The CDR3 spells CAWSVHQNSPLHF. CDR3 DNA: TGTGCCTGGAGTGTACATCAGAATTCACCCCTCCACTTT.

There are a few counts of this clonotype. The V gene is TRBV12-3 or TRBV12-4, the J gene TRBJ2-2; perhaps TRBD1 as D (6 bases). Trimming took off 3 bases at V and 4 bases at J, with 12 bases between the two ends. The CDR3 is 15 amino acids. Here the CDR3 DNA reads TGTGCCAGCAGTTTGGGGCAGGGGATCACCGGGGAGCTGTTTTTT. Protein sequence: CASSLGQGITGELFF.

This clonotype was detected a few times. The chain carries TRBV12-3 or TRBV12-4 and TRBJ2-3; the match to TRBD1 covers 7 bases. The CDR3 length is 15 residues. V gave up 5 bases and J gave up 6 bases; unmatched junction bases: 11. CDR3 coding DNA: TGTGCCAGCAGTCCTCGACAGGGCTTATCCGATACGCAGTATTTT. Translation gives CASSPRQGLSDTQYF.

This clonotype was seen more than once but under ten times. CDR3 coding DNA: TGTGCCAGCTCTACGGACAGGGGGCGTGAGACCCAGTACTTC. It is translated as CASSTDRGRETQYF. The chain combines TRBV18 with TRBJ2-5, with 11 positions matching TRBD1. After removal of 6 bases from V and 5 bases from J, the junction contained 5 bases not matched to a gene. Germline CDR1 reads KGHSH; CDR2 reads LQKENI. This CDR3 comprises 14 residues.

The rearrangement joins TRBV5-6 to TRBJ1-5; 11 bases are shared with TRBD1. The germline CDR1 and CDR2 sequences are SGHDT and YYEEEE. The CDR3 is 15 amino acids. Trimming cost V 4 bases and J 5 bases; bases outside gene matches: 5. The CDR3 spells CASSVGTGGDQPQHF. In DNA form, the CDR3 reads TGTGCCAGCAGCGTCGGGACAGGGGGGGATCAGCCCCAGCATTTT.